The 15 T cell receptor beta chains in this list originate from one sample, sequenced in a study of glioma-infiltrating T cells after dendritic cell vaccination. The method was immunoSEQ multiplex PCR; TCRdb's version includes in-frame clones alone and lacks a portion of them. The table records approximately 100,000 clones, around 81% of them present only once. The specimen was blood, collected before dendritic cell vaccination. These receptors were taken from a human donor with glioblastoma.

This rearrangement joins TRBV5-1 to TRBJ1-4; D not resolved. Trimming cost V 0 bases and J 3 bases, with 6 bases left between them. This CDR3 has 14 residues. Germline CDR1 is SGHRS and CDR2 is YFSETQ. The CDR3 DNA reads TGCGCCAGCAGCTTGGCCTATGCTAATGAAAAACTGTTTTTT. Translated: CASSLAYANEKLFF.

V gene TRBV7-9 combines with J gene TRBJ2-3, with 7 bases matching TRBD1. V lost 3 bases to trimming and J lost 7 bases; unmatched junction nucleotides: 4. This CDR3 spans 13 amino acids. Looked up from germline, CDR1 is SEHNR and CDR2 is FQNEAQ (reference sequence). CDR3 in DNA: TGTGCCAGCAGCTTTCAGGGGGTGAATACGCAGTATTTT. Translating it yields CASSFQGVNTQYF.

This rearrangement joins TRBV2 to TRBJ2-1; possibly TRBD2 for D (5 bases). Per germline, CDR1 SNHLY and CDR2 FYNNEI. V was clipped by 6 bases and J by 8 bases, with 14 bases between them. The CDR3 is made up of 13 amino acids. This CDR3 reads CASSENEADEQFF. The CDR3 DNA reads TGTGCCAGCAGCGAAAATGAAGCGGATGAGCAGTTCTTC.

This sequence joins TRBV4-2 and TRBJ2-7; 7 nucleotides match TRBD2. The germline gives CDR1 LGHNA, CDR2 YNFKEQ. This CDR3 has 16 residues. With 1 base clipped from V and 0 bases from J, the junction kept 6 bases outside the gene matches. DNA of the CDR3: TGTGCCAGCAGCCAAGCTCCGTCTAGCGGCTCCTACGAGCAGTACTTC. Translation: CASSQAPSSGSYEQYF.

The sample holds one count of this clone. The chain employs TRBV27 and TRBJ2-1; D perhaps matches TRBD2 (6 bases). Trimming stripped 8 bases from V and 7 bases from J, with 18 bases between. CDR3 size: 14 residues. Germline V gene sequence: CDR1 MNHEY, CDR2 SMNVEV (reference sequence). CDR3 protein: CASGAGRALNEQFF. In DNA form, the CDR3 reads TGTGCCAGCGGAGCGGGTCGGGCTCTAAATGAGCAGTTCTTC.

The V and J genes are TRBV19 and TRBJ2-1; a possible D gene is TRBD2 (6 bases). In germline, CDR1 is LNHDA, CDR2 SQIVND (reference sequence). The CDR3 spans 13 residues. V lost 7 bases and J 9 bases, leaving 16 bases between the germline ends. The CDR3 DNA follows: TGTGCCAGTACTCCGGGGGTCCTCGGTGAGCAGTTCTTC. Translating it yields CASTPGVLGEQFF.

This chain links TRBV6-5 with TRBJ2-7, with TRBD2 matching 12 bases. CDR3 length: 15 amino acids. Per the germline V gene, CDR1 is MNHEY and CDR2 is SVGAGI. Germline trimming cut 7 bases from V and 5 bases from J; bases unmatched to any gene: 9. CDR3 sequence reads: CASTTGLAGFDEQYF. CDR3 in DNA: TGTGCCAGCACAACCGGACTAGCGGGGTTCGACGAGCAGTACTTC.

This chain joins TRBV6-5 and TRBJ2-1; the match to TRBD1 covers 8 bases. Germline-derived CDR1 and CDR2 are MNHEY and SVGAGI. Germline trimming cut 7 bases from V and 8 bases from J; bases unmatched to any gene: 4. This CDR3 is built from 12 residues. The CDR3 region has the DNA TGTGCCAGCACCAGACAGGGGCATGAGCAGTTCTTC. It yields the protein CASTRQGHEQFF.

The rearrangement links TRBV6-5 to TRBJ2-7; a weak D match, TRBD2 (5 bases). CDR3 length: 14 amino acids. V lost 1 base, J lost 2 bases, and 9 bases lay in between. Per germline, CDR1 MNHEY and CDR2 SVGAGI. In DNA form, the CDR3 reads TGTGCCAGCAGTTACTTGCGAGGGCCCTACGAGCAGTACTTC. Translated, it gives CASSYLRGPYEQYF.

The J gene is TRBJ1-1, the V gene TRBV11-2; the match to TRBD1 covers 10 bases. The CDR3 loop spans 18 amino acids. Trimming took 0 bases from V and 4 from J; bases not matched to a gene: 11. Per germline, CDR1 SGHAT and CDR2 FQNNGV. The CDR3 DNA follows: TGTGCCAGCAGCTTAGACGGGACAGGGGTGCGTTCGTCCACTGAAGCTTTCTTT. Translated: CASSLDGTGVRSSTEAFF.

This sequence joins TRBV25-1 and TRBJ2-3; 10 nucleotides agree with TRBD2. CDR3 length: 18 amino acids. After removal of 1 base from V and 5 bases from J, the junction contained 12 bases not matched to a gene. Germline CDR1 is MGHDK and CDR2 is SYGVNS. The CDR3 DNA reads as TGTGCCAGCAGTGAATCCCATAATAGCGGGGGGAGGCGAGATACGCAGTATTTT. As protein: CASSESHNSGGRRDTQYF.

The CDR3: CASSLWTSGDFDTQYF. CDR3 nucleotides: TGTGCCAGCAGCTTATGGACTAGCGGGGACTTCGATACGCAGTATTTT. This chain uses TRBV7-9 with TRBJ2-3, with 12 bases identical to TRBD2. The germline gives CDR1 SEHNR, CDR2 FQNEAQ (reference sequence). The CDR3 totals 16 residues. The trim removed 2 bases at V and 6 bases at J, leaving 6 bases unmatched.

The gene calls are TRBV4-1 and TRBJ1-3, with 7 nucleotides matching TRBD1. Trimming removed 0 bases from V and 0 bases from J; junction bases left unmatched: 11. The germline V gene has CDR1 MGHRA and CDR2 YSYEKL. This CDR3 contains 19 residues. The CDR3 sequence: CASSQDGQGVQRSGNTIYF. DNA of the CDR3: TGCGCCAGCAGCCAAGATGGCCAGGGGGTCCAACGCTCTGGAAACACCATATATTTT.

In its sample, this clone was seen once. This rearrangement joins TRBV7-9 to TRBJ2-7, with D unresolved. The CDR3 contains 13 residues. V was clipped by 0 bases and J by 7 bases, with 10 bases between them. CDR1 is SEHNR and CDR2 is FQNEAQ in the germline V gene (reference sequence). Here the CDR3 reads CASSLALTPEQYF. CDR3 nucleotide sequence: TGTGCCAGCAGCTTAGCGCTCACACCAGAGCAGTACTTC.

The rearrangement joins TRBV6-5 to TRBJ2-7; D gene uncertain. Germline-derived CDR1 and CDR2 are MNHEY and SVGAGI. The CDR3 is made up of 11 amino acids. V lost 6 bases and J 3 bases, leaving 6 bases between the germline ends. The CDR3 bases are TGTGCCAGCAGACATGACTACGAGCAGTACTTC. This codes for CASRHDYEQYF.